This T cell receptor (beta chain) was documented in a study of blood T cell repertoires in COVID-19. Study in general: Sites in the United States, Italy and Spain provided acute and convalescent COVID-19 samples. PBMCs, B-cell-depleted T cells, or T cells provided the cDNA or gDNA that made up the material.

The sample holds one count of this clone. The CDR3 consists of 14 residues. Germline CDR1 KGHDR, CDR2 SFDVKD. V lost 10 bases, J lost 3 bases, and 6 bases stayed unmatched. As handled by the study authors: It was from reference gene primer amplification that nucleated cell counts were estimated. TCRdb's table, derived via immunoSEQ multiplex PCR, lists solely in-frame clones and lacks some. V and J calls and clone size follow that table, whereas D and trimming were derived from the DNA. The repertoire holds under 95,000 clones, roughly 88% seen once, with less than 4% in the top ten. Seattle enrolled patients during active infection and tracked them longitudinally.

The V gene is TRBV24-1, the J gene TRBJ2-2; 8 nucleotides line up with TRBD1. The source material was peripheral blood. The sequence was collected from a woman aged 80 or older with COVID-19, enrolled during active disease. The CDR3 reads CATSGQGYTGELFF. Here the CDR3 DNA reads TGTGCCACTTCAGGACAGGGATACACCGGGGAGCTGTTTTTT.